This T cell receptor beta chain appears in the sequencing data of a study of graft-versus-host responses after intestinal transplantation. This table comes from immunoSEQ multiplex PCR, and its TCRdb copy is limited to in-frame clones, with some not included. The repertoire holds 11,000 to 15,000 clones, approximately 38% seen once, with 15% in the top ten. In its sample, this clone was seen a few times. Plating combined some 200,000 CFSE-labeled responder cells with some 200,000 irradiated, violet-dye-labeled stimulator cells. The V end lost 3 bases, the J end lost 5 bases, and 11 bases lay between the germline ends. Germline CDR1 is MNHEY and CDR2 is SMNVEV (reference sequence). There are 13 residues in the CDR3.

V gene TRBV27 combines with J gene TRBJ2-7; D uncertain. The sample consisted of alloreactive CD8+ T cells from a mixed lymphocyte reaction culture, taken before intestinal transplant. As for subset: CFSE-low proliferating T cells sorted from approximately 6-day pre-transplant mixed lymphocyte reaction (GvH or HvG direction). This TCR was recovered from a human patient who received an intestinal transplant. CDR3 region: CASSFLAGNEQYF. The DNA of the CDR3 is TGTGCCAGCAGTTTCTTGGCAGGCAACGAGCAGTACTTC.